Given below is one T cell receptor beta chain in context. Its antigen remains unidentified. This record comes from a study of cytomegalovirus exposure and HLA in healthy donors. Study conclusions and caveats: Later analysis suggested links between common viral pathogens and several top significant clusters. In a later analysis, the majority of CMV-associated beta chains seemingly showed HLA restriction. In a later analysis, a missense DCLRE1C variant was linked to TCR beta V- and J-gene trimming.

Germline V CDR1 and CDR2: SGHRS, YFSETQ. CDR3 length: 13 amino acids. Donors were ostensibly healthy at sampling, although undocumented immune exposures were probable. PCR employed 60 Vbeta and 13 Jbeta primers. Sequencing used immunoSEQ multiplex PCR; TCRdb keeps in-frame clones, though not all of them. Among about 200,000 clones listed, 82% were seen once. The source of this sequence is a middle-aged man in good health and CMV-seropositive. The genes are TRBV5-1 and TRBJ2-5, with TRBD2 as a possible D gene (5 bases). With the DNA end fitting TRBJ2-7 better, the J assignment may be wrong. The material sequenced was PBMCs. The CDR3 nucleotides read TGCGCCAGCAGCTTGGGAGGAGGTTACGAGCAGTACTTC. Amino acids: CASSLGGGYEQYF.